Included here is one T cell receptor beta chain sequence, with context. TCRdb's copy holds only in-frame clones and misses some; the assay was immunoSEQ multiplex PCR. The data show about 120,000 clones, 70% to 90% seen once. These data come from a study of blood T cell repertoires in COVID-19. The CDR3 spans 14 residues. Germline CDR1 SQVTM, CDR2 ANQGSEA. V was trimmed by 6 bases and J by 0 bases, leaving 14 bases between them. The V gene is TRBV29-1, the J gene TRBJ1-1; D is uncertain. Sequenced sample: peripheral blood. This sequence originates from a man under 40 with acute or convalescent COVID-19. This chain's CDR3 is CSVRPSGVNTEAFF. CDR3 sequence (DNA): TGCAGCGTCCGACCCTCCGGGGTGAACACTGAAGCTTTCTTT. The variable domain in full, with the rest retrieved from reference TRBV29-1 and TRBJ1-1, is SAVISQKPSRDICQRGTSLTIQCQVDSQVTMMFWYRQQPGQSLTLIATANQGSEATYESGFVIDKFPISRPNLTFSTLTVSNMSPEDSSIYLCSVRPSGVNTEAFFGQGTRLTVV.